This T cell receptor beta chain comes out of a study of blood T cell repertoires in COVID-19. Overall study: The United States, Italy and Spain were the sources of the acute and convalescent COVID-19 samples.

In the original processing: Counts of nucleated cells, estimated from reference gene primer amplification, were obtained. This table comes from immunoSEQ multiplex PCR, and its TCRdb copy is limited to in-frame clones, with some not included. The V and J calls and clone size come from that table; D and trimming were worked out from the DNA. The sample lists 300,000 to 500,000 clones, roughly 90% seen once, with approximately 1% in the top ten. Which cohort a participant joined came from the clinical history participants gave. The sequenced sample consisted of PBMCs or T cells enriched from blood (not recorded which). The receptor's source is a woman in her twenties or thirties with acute COVID-19.

Written as DNA, the CDR3 is TGCAGCGTTGAGGCTAGCGGGGGGGCAAGTGAGCAGTTCTTC. Its translation: CSVEASGGASEQFF. This chain links TRBV29-1 with TRBJ2-1; 12 nucleotides line up with TRBD2. Germline V gives CDR1 SQVTM, CDR2 ANQGSEA. Trimming cost V 3 bases and J 9 bases; bases outside gene matches: 6. The CDR3 runs to 14 residues.